Shown below are 30 T cell receptor beta chains from a single sample sequenced in a study of human T cells and chemical hapten exposure. Time point described: healthy volunteer bleed at 6 weeks. The study extracted total RNA from unfractionated whole blood. A single record per CDR3 protein comes from TCRdb applying MiXCR to the RACE reads. Of fewer than 85,000 distinct CDR3 sequences in the sample, roughly 8.6% were seen once. The specimen was whole blood. The receptors here all came from a male donor in good health. Some clones in this sample may be carry-over from other donors' samples.

The chain employs TRBV20-1 and TRBJ2-4, with TRBD2 as a possible D gene (5 bases). This CDR3 comprises 13 residues. The germline CDR1 and CDR2 sequences are DFQATT and SNEGSKA (reference sequence). Trimming removed 3 bases from V and 2 bases from J, with 8 bases in between. The CDR3 protein is CSASRGSKNIQYF. In DNA form, the CDR3 reads TGCAGTGCTAGCCGGGGTTCCAAAAACATTCAGTACTTC.

This clonotype was found many times. The chain is built from TRBV7-6 and TRBJ2-3; 7 nucleotides align to TRBD2. J was trimmed by 2 bases and V by 0 bases; bases with no gene match: 5. CDR1 and CDR2 from the germline V gene are SGHVS and FNYEAQ. The CDR3 spans 16 residues. The CDR3 region is CASSLAPGGTTDTQYF. In DNA, the CDR3 is TGTGCCAGCAGCTTAGCTCCCGGGGGGACCACAGATACGCAGTATTTT.

This clonotype was recorded at least ten times. The V call is TRBV5-5, the J call TRBJ1-5; the D gene is possibly TRBD1 (5 bases). CDR1 and CDR2 from the germline V gene are SGHKS and YYEKEE (reference sequence). With 0 bases removed from V and 5 bases from J, the gap between germline ends came to 9 bases. CDR3 length: 14 amino acids. Here the CDR3 DNA reads TGTGCCAGCAGCTTGGGGCAGGGACATCAGCCCCAGCATTTT. This codes for CASSLGQGHQPQHF.

The rearrangement joins TRBV25-1 to TRBJ2-1; TRBD2 matches at 8 bases. Trimming at V came to 3 bases and at J to 1 base, leaving 8 bases not matched to a gene. The germline CDR1 and CDR2 sequences are MGHDK and SYGVNS. The CDR3 has 17 residues. CDR3 sequence reads: CASSDGTSGPSYNEQFF. DNA of the CDR3: TGTGCCAGCAGTGATGGAACTAGCGGTCCATCCTACAATGAGCAGTTCTTC. The full variable domain, rest sourced from reference TRBV25-1 and TRBJ2-1, is EADIYQTPRYLVIGTGKKITLECSQTMGHDKMYWYQQDPGMELHLIHYSYGVNSTEKGDLSSESTVSRIRTEHFPLTLESARPSHTSQYLCASSDGTSGPSYNEQFFGPGTRLTVL.

J is TRBJ2-4 and V is TRBV12-3 or TRBV12-4; tentatively, D is TRBD1 (6 bases). This CDR3 spans 14 amino acids. Trimming cost V 7 bases and J 4 bases, with 14 bases left between them. CDR3 nucleotides: TGTGCCAGCAAGCAGGACAGATCTAAAAACATTCAGTACTTC. Encoded protein: CASKQDRSKNIQYF.

The chain combines TRBV5-1 with TRBJ1-1, with 8 bases identical to TRBD1. V was pared by 4 bases and J by 4 bases, with 6 bases of the junction left unmatched. The germline CDR1 and CDR2 sequences are SGHRS and YFSETQ. The CDR3 is 14 amino acids. CDR3 sequence: CASSVQGDGTEAFF. The CDR3 DNA follows: TGCGCCAGCAGCGTACAGGGGGATGGCACTGAAGCTTTCTTT. The full variable domain, in which reference TRBV5-1 and TRBJ1-1 provide the parts outside the CDR3, is KAGVTQTPRYLIKTRGQQVTLSCSPISGHRSVSWYQQTPGQGLQFLFEYFSETQRNKGNFPGRFSGRQFSNSRSEMNVSTLELGDSALYLCASSVQGDGTEAFFGQGTRLTVV.

J is TRBJ1-1 and V is TRBV7-2, with unresolved D. This CDR3 has 13 amino acids. V gave up 2 bases and J gave up 0 bases, with 4 bases separating them. Germline CDR1 is SGHTA and CDR2 is FQGNSA. CDR3 bases: TGTGCCAGCAGCTTACAAATGAACACTGAAGCTTTCTTT. As protein: CASSLQMNTEAFF.

This clonotype was counted a few times. The chain links TRBV6-5 to TRBJ2-7; no clear D gene. CDR3 length: 15 amino acids. V lost 2 bases and J lost 0, with 11 bases in between. Germline-derived CDR1 and CDR2 are MNHEY and SVGAGI. Written as DNA, the CDR3 is TGTGCCAGCAGTTACAATCGGGCAGGCTCCTACGAGCAGTACTTC. This encodes CASSYNRAGSYEQYF.

This clonotype turned up a few times. The chain joins TRBV12-3 or TRBV12-4 to TRBJ2-5; 12 nucleotides align to TRBD1. The V and J ends lost 6 bases and 4 bases, in that order; junction bases with no gene match: 0. The CDR3 sequence is 13 residues long. The CDR3 loop is CASRGQGAETQYF. The CDR3, as DNA: TGTGCCAGCAGGGGACAGGGGGCAGAGACCCAGTACTTC.

This chain joins TRBV27 and TRBJ1-1; 9 nucleotides match TRBD1. The germline V gene encodes CDR1 MNHEY and CDR2 SMNVEV (reference sequence). The CDR3 has 15 amino acids. J lost 8 bases, V lost 6 bases, and 13 bases had no gene match. CDR3 protein: CASRPGDREGGEAFF. The CDR3 nucleotides are TGTGCCAGCAGACCCGGGGACAGGGAGGGAGGAGAAGCTTTCTTT.

This clonotype was found a few times. The chain carries TRBV10-3 and TRBJ2-7; perhaps D is TRBD1 or TRBD2 (6 bases each). The germline CDR1 and CDR2 sequences are ENHRY and SYGVKD. Trimming took 6 bases from V and 2 from J, leaving 14 bases between them. CDR3 length: 14 residues. As DNA, the CDR3 is TGTGCCATCAGAGGGGACCGGGGGCCCTACGAGCAGTACTTC. Encoded protein: CAIRGDRGPYEQYF.

This clonotype has just a few counts. The genes are TRBV20-1 and TRBJ2-7; D uncertain. The CDR3 runs 12 residues. With 5 bases removed from V and 0 bases from J, the gap between germline ends came to 8 bases. Germline loops: CDR1 DFQATT, CDR2 SNEGSKA (reference sequence). CDR3 region: CSASGSSYEQYF. CDR3 sequence (DNA): TGCAGTGCTTCAGGAAGCTCCTACGAGCAGTACTTC.

V usage is TRBV7-9 and J usage is TRBJ1-2; no clear D. The CDR3 is 14 residues long. V shed 0 bases and J shed 4 bases, with 9 bases lying between them. CDR1 and CDR2 (germline): SEHNR, FQNEAQ (reference sequence). The CDR3 DNA is TGTGCCAGCAGCTTAGCGCTCAGTCTCTATGGCTACACCTTC. It yields the protein CASSLALSLYGYTF.

The chain combines TRBV20-1 with TRBJ2-4, with D possibly being TRBD1 or TRBD2 (5 bases each). Germline CDR1 DFQATT, CDR2 SNEGSKA (reference sequence). This CDR3 has 19 amino acids. V lost 1 base, J lost 0 bases, and 22 bases lay in between. The CDR3 is CSARGGFGGEGVAKNIQYF. The CDR3 DNA reads TGCAGTGCTAGAGGGGGGTTTGGGGGAGAGGGAGTAGCCAAAAACATTCAGTACTTC.

The table lists this clonotype with many counts. This CDR3 is CASSQRGVNQPQHF. CDR3 in DNA: TGTGCCAGCAGCCAGAGGGGGGTGAATCAGCCCCAGCATTTT. This chain links TRBV3-1 with TRBJ1-5, with D possibly being TRBD1 (6 bases). Germline assignment: CDR1 LGHDT and CDR2 YNNKEL (reference sequence). V gave up 3 bases and J gave up 4 bases, with 10 bases separating them. The CDR3 sequence is 14 residues long.

This clonotype was found a few times. The chain uses TRBV5-1 and TRBJ2-7; 9 bases are shared with TRBD1. CDR3 length equals 13 residues. J lost 5 bases, V lost 4 bases, and 4 bases had no gene match. Germline values: CDR1 SGHRS, CDR2 YFSETQ. CDR3: CASSRDRAHEQYF. The CDR3 DNA reads TGCGCCAGCAGCCGGGACAGGGCCCACGAGCAGTACTTC.

The V gene is TRBV14, the J gene TRBJ2-1; D not resolved. The CDR3 consists of 11 residues. Trimming removed 5 bases at V and 9 bases at J, with 8 bases between. Germline V CDR1 and CDR2: SGHDN, FVKESK. This chain's CDR3 is CASSSPSEQFF. The CDR3 DNA follows: TGTGCCAGCAGCTCCCCGAGTGAGCAGTTCTTC.

Ten or more counts support this clonotype. This chain links TRBV27 with TRBJ2-7, with 9 bases lining up with TRBD1. Germline V gives CDR1 MNHEY, CDR2 SMNVEV (reference sequence). This CDR3 is 15 amino acids long. Trimming took 2 bases from V and 5 from J; bases not matched to a gene: 7. As DNA, the CDR3 is TGTGCCAGCAGTTTAAGGGGACAGGGTAGGCACGAGCAGTACTTC. Amino acids: CASSLRGQGRHEQYF.

The chain recombines TRBV7-9 with TRBJ2-1; 8 bases map to TRBD2. The V gene end was trimmed by 4 bases and the J gene end by 4 bases; junction bases not matched to a gene: 3. The germline CDR1 and CDR2 sequences are SEHNR and FQNEAQ (reference sequence). CDR3 length: 14 amino acids. CDR3 amino acids: CASSSGLVYNEQFF. The CDR3 DNA follows: TGTGCCAGCAGCTCGGGACTAGTGTACAATGAGCAGTTCTTC.

The chain recombines TRBV27 with TRBJ2-7; 13 positions agree with TRBD2. The length of the CDR3 is 14 residues. CDR1 is MNHEY and CDR2 is SMNVEV in the germline V gene (reference sequence). V dropped 5 bases and J dropped 2; count of bases not matched to a gene: 0. The chain's CDR3 is CASSGLAGAYEQYF. The DNA of the CDR3 is TGTGCCAGCAGTGGACTAGCGGGAGCCTACGAGCAGTACTTC.

The chain couples TRBV7-9 to TRBJ2-3, with TRBD2 matching over 10 bases. CDR1 SEHNR and CDR2 FQNEAQ come from the germline V gene (reference sequence). CDR3 length equals 17 residues. V shed 3 bases and J 0 bases; nucleotides not matched to a gene: 6. The CDR3 here is CASSFRGLATSTDTQYF. The CDR3 nucleotides are TGTGCCAGCAGCTTCAGGGGACTAGCGACTAGCACAGATACGCAGTATTTT.

A remark on this clonotype: This may come from a read error, since a much larger clone is one base off. V gene TRBV11-2 combines with J gene TRBJ1-1; TRBD1 matches at 8 bases. The CDR3 is 15 amino acids. The germline V gene encodes CDR1 SGHAT and CDR2 FQNNGV. This CDR3 is CAGSFYGQGNTEAFF. DNA of the CDR3: TGTGCCGGCAGCTTCTACGGACAGGGGAACACTGAAGCTTTCTTT.

This chain links TRBV6-5 with TRBJ2-3; D may be TRBD1 or TRBD2 (6 bases each). The V gene lost 0 bases and the J gene lost 1 base, with 11 bases spanning the gap. This CDR3 is 16 amino acids long. Per germline, CDR1 MNHEY and CDR2 SVGAGI. In DNA, the CDR3 is TGTGCCAGCAGTTACTCTGGGGGGCGAGGCACAGATACGCAGTATTTT. This translates into CASSYSGGRGTDTQYF.

In this sample, this clonotype turned up a few times. The chain couples TRBV20-1 to TRBJ1-5, with unresolved D. The CDR3 has 14 residues. The V gene lost 5 bases and the J gene lost 0 bases, with 11 bases spanning the gap. Germline V gives CDR1 DFQATT, CDR2 SNEGSKA (reference sequence). CDR3: CSAVPGASNQPQHF. The CDR3 DNA is TGCAGTGCTGTCCCGGGAGCTAGCAATCAGCCCCAGCATTTT.

The rearrangement uses TRBV12-3 or TRBV12-4 and TRBJ2-1, with no clear D. CDR3 size: 13 residues. Trimming pared 5 bases from V and 10 bases from J, leaving 15 bases between. CDR3 loop: CASSPYGPDEQFF. The DNA for the CDR3 is TGTGCCAGCAGTCCCTATGGGCCGGACGAGCAGTTCTTC.

This chain connects TRBV12-3 or TRBV12-4 to TRBJ2-3; D gene unclear. Trimming shortened V by 2 bases and J by 4 bases, and 16 bases separated the two germline ends. The CDR3 is 16 amino acids. This CDR3 reads CASSLWPREEADTQYF. The CDR3 nucleotides are TGTGCCAGCAGTTTATGGCCCCGCGAAGAGGCAGATACGCAGTATTTT.

This clonotype has more than one count but fewer than ten. CDR3 bases: TGCGCCAGCAGCCAAGATGAAGGGAACGAGCAGTACTTC. As protein: CASSQDEGNEQYF. The genes are TRBV4-1 and TRBJ2-7; the D is unclear. CDR1 is MGHRA and CDR2 is YSYEKL in the germline V gene. The CDR3 covers 13 residues. Trimming shortened V by 0 bases and J by 5 bases, and 8 bases separated the two germline ends.

V usage is TRBV25-1 and J usage is TRBJ2-5; the D gene is possibly TRBD1 (6 bases). Deletions cut 3 bases from V and 5 bases from J, with 22 bases between. The CDR3 is made up of 17 amino acids. Germline V CDR1 and CDR2: MGHDK, SYGVNS. CDR3 region: CASSEGNLHREGETQYF. CDR3 nucleotides: TGTGCCAGCAGTGAGGGGAACCTCCACAGGGAAGGGGAGACCCAGTACTTC.

This clonotype was counted many times. The chain recombines TRBV29-1 with TRBJ1-4; D is ambiguous. The CDR3 totals 11 residues. V was clipped by 5 bases and J by 8 bases, with 9 bases between them. In germline, CDR1 is SQVTM, CDR2 ANQGSEA. The chain's CDR3 is CSVRTREKLFF. CDR3 in DNA: TGCAGCGTTAGGACGAGAGAAAAACTGTTTTTT.

The J gene is TRBJ1-3, the V gene TRBV7-9; D gene uncertain. Germline loops: CDR1 SEHNR, CDR2 FQNEAQ (reference sequence). The CDR3 sequence is 13 residues long. Trimming took 0 bases from V and 4 from J, leaving 4 bases between them. CDR3 bases: TGTGCCAGCAGCTTAGCAGAGGGAAACACCATATATTTT. Protein: CASSLAEGNTIYF. The variable domain in full, completed from reference TRBV7-9 and TRBJ1-3, reads DTGVSQNPRHKITKRGQNVTFRCDPISEHNRLYWYRQTLGQGPEFLTYFQNEAQLEKSRLLSDRFSAERPKGSFSTLEIQRTEQGDSAMYLCASSLAEGNTIYFGEGSWLTVV.